The 21 T cell receptor beta chains in this list originate from one sample, sequenced in a study of PD-L1 blockade in urothelial cancer. Specified time point: peripheral blood 6 weeks after treatment start. Some clones are missing from TCRdb's copy, which holds only in-frame ones; the method was immunoSEQ multiplex PCR. This sample has about 25,000 clones, with less than 85% found just once. The material sequenced was PBMCs, taken around atezolizumab (anti-PD-L1) treatment. These receptors all come from a man in his sixties or seventies with urothelial cancer.

The chain has TRBV11-2 and TRBJ2-7; 9 positions agree with TRBD2. Germline trimming cut 5 bases from V and 3 bases from J; bases unmatched to any gene: 5. The CDR3 is made up of 14 amino acids. Per the germline V gene, CDR1 is SGHAT and CDR2 is FQNNGV. CDR3 protein: CASSRATSGYEQYF. The CDR3 DNA reads TGTGCCAGCAGCCGCGCGACTAGCGGCTACGAGCAGTACTTC.

The rearrangement uses TRBV6-1 and TRBJ2-4; a weak D match, TRBD1 (6 bases). Germline V gene lookup returns CDR1 MNHNS and CDR2 SASEGT. The ends were cut back, 3 bases at V and 9 bases at J, with 18 bases in the middle. The CDR3 covers 15 residues. Here the CDR3 reads CASSDRDTAIGIQYF. Here the CDR3 DNA reads TGTGCCAGCAGTGACCGGGACACGGCGATAGGCATTCAGTACTTC.

The genes are TRBV9 and TRBJ1-4; tentative D call: TRBD1 (5 bases). This CDR3 comprises 17 residues. Trimming left V 3 bases short and J 0 bases short, with 15 bases between. CDR1 is SGDLS, CDR2 YYNGEE, per germline. The CDR3 region is CASSEGSRRATNEKLFF. CDR3 in DNA: TGTGCCAGCAGCGAGGGGAGTAGGAGGGCAACTAATGAAAAACTGTTTTTT.

The chain carries TRBV28 and TRBJ2-3, with D hard to call. CDR3 size: 14 residues. Trimming shortened V by 3 bases and J by 2 bases, and 9 bases separated the two germline ends. The V gene's germline CDR1 is MDHEN and CDR2 SYDVKM. Here the CDR3 DNA reads TGTGCCAGCAGTTTGAGGAGAACCACAGATACGCAGTATTTT. Translating it yields CASSLRRTTDTQYF.

J is TRBJ2-1 and V is TRBV5-6; a possible D gene is TRBD1 (6 bases). The CDR3 contains 13 residues. V was pared by 8 bases and J by 6 bases, with 15 bases between. Germline V CDR1 and CDR2: SGHDT, YYEEEE. The CDR3 DNA reads as TGTGCCAGTTACGGACAGAGCCCCAATGAGCAGTTCTTC. As protein: CASYGQSPNEQFF.

This clone showed up just a few times. The rearrangement joins TRBV15 to TRBJ1-5; D call uncertain. Germline lookup yields CDR1 LNHNV and CDR2 YYDKDF (reference sequence). V lost 1 base, J lost 3 bases, and 13 bases lay in between. This CDR3 has 16 amino acids. DNA for the CDR3: TGTGCCACCAGCAGAGTCCCGGGTCCTGCCAATCAGCCCCAGCATTTT. Protein sequence: CATSRVPGPANQPQHF.

This clone was detected a few times. This chain connects TRBV30 to TRBJ1-5, with 8 bases lining up with TRBD1. From germline, CDR1 is GTSNPN and CDR2 SVGIG (reference sequence). The CDR3 is 13 amino acids. J gave up 7 bases and V 4 bases, and 6 bases lay outside the gene matches. The CDR3 spells CAWTGGFGQPQHF. CDR3 bases: TGTGCCTGGACAGGGGGCTTCGGGCAGCCCCAGCATTTT.

This chain joins TRBV27 and TRBJ2-1, with D possibly being TRBD2 (5 bases). The CDR3 is made up of 14 amino acids. The germline V gene has CDR1 MNHEY and CDR2 SMNVEV (reference sequence). V was cut by 2 bases and J by 3 bases, with 8 bases left in between. CDR3 loop: CASSLKRSYNEQFF. The CDR3 DNA reads as TGTGCCAGCAGTTTAAAGCGGAGCTACAATGAGCAGTTCTTC.

The V call is TRBV28, the J call TRBJ2-1; weak D call: TRBD2 (5 bases). The germline V gene encodes CDR1 MDHEN and CDR2 SYDVKM. Trimming took off 6 bases at V and 5 bases at J, with 11 bases between the two ends. The length of the CDR3 is 13 residues. CDR3: CASSKQRNNEQFF. DNA of the CDR3: TGTGCCAGCAGCAAGCAGCGGAACAATGAGCAGTTCTTC.

The chain recombines TRBV7-9 with TRBJ1-2; D gene unclear. V gave up 7 bases and J gave up 7 bases, with 10 bases separating them. The CDR3 length is 11 residues. Per the germline V gene, CDR1 is SEHNR and CDR2 is FQNEAQ (reference sequence). CDR3 nucleotide sequence: TGTGCCAGCACCCTTTCGGGTGGCTACACCTTC. This encodes CASTLSGGYTF.

The genes are TRBV25-1 and TRBJ2-1, with 10 bases lining up with TRBD1. With 8 bases clipped from V and 2 bases from J, the junction kept 6 bases outside the gene matches. The CDR3 extends over 15 amino acids. Germline V lookup: CDR1 MGHDK, CDR2 SYGVNS. The CDR3 sequence: CASGLGQGAYNEQFF. CDR3 DNA: TGTGCCAGCGGCCTTGGACAGGGGGCCTACAATGAGCAGTTCTTC.

The chain combines TRBV2 with TRBJ2-5, with TRBD1 identical over 8 bases. V gave up 11 bases and J gave up 5 bases; unmatched junction bases: 10. CDR3 length: 13 residues. Germline V gene data show CDR1 as SNHLY and CDR2 as FYNNEI. This chain's CDR3 is CACDPWTGETQYF. The DNA for the CDR3 is TGTGCCTGCGACCCGTGGACAGGGGAGACCCAGTACTTC.

The V and J genes are TRBV10-3 and TRBJ2-7, with TRBD1 matching over 9 bases. J lost 0 bases, V lost 4 bases, and 7 bases had no gene match. CDR3 length: 16 residues. Germline CDR1 and CDR2: ENHRY and SYGVKD. This chain's CDR3 is CAISGRGQGSSYEQYF. CDR3 coding DNA: TGTGCCATCAGTGGTAGAGGACAGGGGAGCTCCTACGAGCAGTACTTC.

This rearrangement joins TRBV27 to TRBJ2-7, with TRBD2 matching 7 bases. Germline V gene lookup returns CDR1 MNHEY and CDR2 SMNVEV (reference sequence). V gave up 1 base and J gave up 9 bases; unmatched junction bases: 3. This CDR3 region has 12 residues. The CDR3: CASSLLSGAQYF. The CDR3 region has the DNA TGTGCCAGCAGTTTATTAAGCGGGGCGCAGTACTTC.

The chain carries TRBV11-2 and TRBJ1-3; unclear D gene. This CDR3 region has 15 residues. V lost 1 base and J 0 bases, leaving 7 bases between the germline ends. Germline-derived CDR1 and CDR2 are SGHAT and FQNNGV. CDR3 nucleotides: TGTGCCAGCAGCTTAGGAGGCAACTCTGGAAACACCATATATTTT. Residues: CASSLGGNSGNTIYF.

The V call is TRBV7-2, the J call TRBJ2-5; 7 bases align to TRBD2. V was clipped by 1 base and J by 5 bases; unmatched bases: 10. The CDR3 has 16 residues. CDR1 is SGHTA and CDR2 is FQGNSA in the germline V gene. The CDR3 DNA is TGTGCCAGCAGCTTAGTCGGGGGGAGCGTGGGTGAGACCCAGTACTTC. It encodes CASSLVGGSVGETQYF.

The rearrangement links TRBV28 to TRBJ2-7; D perhaps matches TRBD1 (7 bases). V was shortened by 6 bases and J by 6 bases, with 15 bases between the two germline ends. Looked up from germline, CDR1 is MDHEN and CDR2 is SYDVKM. The CDR3 spans 13 residues. CDR3: CASREGQPREQYF. The DNA of the CDR3 is TGTGCCAGCAGGGAGGGACAGCCGCGCGAGCAGTACTTC. The whole variable domain, filled in from reference TRBV28 and TRBJ2-7, reads DVKVTQSSRYLVKRTGEKVFLECVQDMDHENMFWYRQDPGLGLRLIYFSYDVKMKEKGDIPEGYSVSREKKERFSLILESASTNQTSMYLCASREGQPREQYFGPGTRLTVT.

This clone was detected only a few times. The V call is TRBV11-3, the J call TRBJ2-1; 10 nucleotides line up with TRBD2. V shed 5 bases and J 7 bases; nucleotides not matched to a gene: 8. CDR3 length equals 15 residues. Germline-derived CDR1 and CDR2 are SGHNT and YENEEA. CDR3 protein: CASSLSGRAWNEQFF. DNA of the CDR3: TGTGCCAGCAGCCTGAGCGGGAGGGCCTGGAATGAGCAGTTCTTC.

The J gene is TRBJ2-5, the V gene TRBV5-4; 9 positions match TRBD1. The assigned J gene may be wrong: the sequence end matches TRBJ2-7 better. CDR3 size: 13 residues. CDR1 and CDR2 (germline): SGHNT, YYREEE (reference sequence). The CDR3 protein is CASSPGQGNEQYF. The CDR3 bases are TGTGCCAGCAGCCCGGGACAGGGTAACGAGCAGTACTTC.

V is TRBV10-3 and J is TRBJ2-2, with a tentative D call TRBD1 (5 bases). Germline assignment: CDR1 ENHRY and CDR2 SYGVKD. The CDR3 has 16 residues. V was trimmed by 3 bases and J by 0 bases, leaving 11 bases between them. The CDR3 region is CAISETGPTNTGELFF. The CDR3 nucleotides are TGTGCCATCAGTGAAACAGGACCTACGAACACCGGGGAGCTGTTTTTT.

The chain is built from TRBV13 and TRBJ2-1; D ambiguous. Germline CDR1 is PRHDT and CDR2 is FYEKMQ (reference sequence). The CDR3 is 11 amino acids. The V end was cut by 5 bases, the J end by 8 bases, with 7 bases between. CDR3 sequence: CASSVTHEQFF. In DNA, the CDR3 is TGTGCCAGCAGCGTAACTCATGAGCAGTTCTTC.